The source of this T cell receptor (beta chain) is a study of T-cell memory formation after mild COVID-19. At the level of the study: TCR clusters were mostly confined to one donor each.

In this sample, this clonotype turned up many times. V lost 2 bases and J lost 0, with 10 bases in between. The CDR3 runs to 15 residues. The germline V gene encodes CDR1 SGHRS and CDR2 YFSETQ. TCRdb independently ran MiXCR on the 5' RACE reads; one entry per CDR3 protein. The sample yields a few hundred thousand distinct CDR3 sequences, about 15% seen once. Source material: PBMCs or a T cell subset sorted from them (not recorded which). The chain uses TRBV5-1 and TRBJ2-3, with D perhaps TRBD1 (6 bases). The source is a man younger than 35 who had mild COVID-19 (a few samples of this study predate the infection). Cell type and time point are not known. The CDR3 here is CASSLQGFSTDTQYF. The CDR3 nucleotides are TGCGCCAGCAGCTTACAGGGATTTAGCACAGATACGCAGTATTTT. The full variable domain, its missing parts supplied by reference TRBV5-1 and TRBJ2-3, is KAGVTQTPRYLIKTRGQQVTLSCSPISGHRSVSWYQQTPGQGLQFLFEYFSETQRNKGNFPGRFSGRQFSNSRSEMNVSTLELGDSALYLCASSLQGFSTDTQYFGPGTRLTVL.